This T cell receptor (beta chain) was recovered during a study of vaccination effects on CD4 cells after COVID-19. Notes on the study in general: From healthy vaccinees, only 1 of 255 vaccine-induced clones also reacted to common cold coronaviruses.

The CDR3 totals 13 residues. Between the trimmed V and J ends, which lost 4 bases and 7 bases, there was a span of 10 bases. CDR1 and CDR2 (germline): LNHDA, SQIVND (reference sequence). Antigen-specific CD4+ T cells were expanded with viral peptide pools in the ViraFEST assay before sequencing. Culturing for ten to eleven days preceded CD4+ T cell isolation. The data were produced by immunoSEQ multiplex PCR, yet TCRdb's version contains in-frame clones alone and is incomplete. This sample carries under 80,000 clones, roughly 74% of them seen once, and the ten largest clones take about 1.7%. On this clone itself: The antigen is unknown.

This clonotype was sampled from a human donor who received a COVID-19 vaccine. The chain links TRBV19 to TRBJ1-4; weak D call: TRBD1 (5 bases). The sequences come from CD4+ T cells from PBMCs cultured with HCoV-229E spike peptides, collected before COVID-19 vaccination. The CDR3 loop is CASSKGRGEKLFF. The CDR3, as DNA: TGTGCCAGTAGTAAGGGACGGGGTGAAAAACTGTTTTTT.